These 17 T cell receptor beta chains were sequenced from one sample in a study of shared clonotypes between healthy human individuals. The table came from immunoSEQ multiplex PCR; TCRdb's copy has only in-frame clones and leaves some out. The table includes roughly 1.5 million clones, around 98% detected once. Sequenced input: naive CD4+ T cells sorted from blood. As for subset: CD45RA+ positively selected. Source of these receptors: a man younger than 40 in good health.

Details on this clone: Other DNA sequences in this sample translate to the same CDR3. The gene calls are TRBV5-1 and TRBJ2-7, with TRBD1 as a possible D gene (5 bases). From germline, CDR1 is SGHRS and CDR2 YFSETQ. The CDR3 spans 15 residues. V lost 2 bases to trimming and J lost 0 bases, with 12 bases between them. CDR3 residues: CASSLLAGNSYEQYF. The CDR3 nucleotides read TGCGCCAGCAGCTTATTAGCAGGGAACTCCTACGAGCAGTACTTC.

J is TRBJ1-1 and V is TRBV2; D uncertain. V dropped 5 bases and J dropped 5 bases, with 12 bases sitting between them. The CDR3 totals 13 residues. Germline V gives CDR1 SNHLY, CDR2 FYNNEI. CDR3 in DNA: TGTGCCAGCAGTAAGGAGCAGTCAACTGAAGCTTTCTTT. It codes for CASSKEQSTEAFF.

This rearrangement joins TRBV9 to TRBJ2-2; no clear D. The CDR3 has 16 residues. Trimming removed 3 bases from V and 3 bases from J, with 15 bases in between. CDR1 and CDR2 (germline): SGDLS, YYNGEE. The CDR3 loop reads CASSAQEGAYTGELFF. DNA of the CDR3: TGTGCCAGCAGCGCGCAGGAAGGAGCGTACACCGGGGAGCTGTTTTTT.

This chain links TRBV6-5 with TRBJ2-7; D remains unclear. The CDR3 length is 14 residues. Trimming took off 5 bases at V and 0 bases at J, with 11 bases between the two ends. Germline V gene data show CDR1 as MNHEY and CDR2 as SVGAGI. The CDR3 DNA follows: TGTGCCAGCAGTACGGAACAGAGCTCCTACGAGCAGTACTTC. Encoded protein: CASSTEQSSYEQYF.

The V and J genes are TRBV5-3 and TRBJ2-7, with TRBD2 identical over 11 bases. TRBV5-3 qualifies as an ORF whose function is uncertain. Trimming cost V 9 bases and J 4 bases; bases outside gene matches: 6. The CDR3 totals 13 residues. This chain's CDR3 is CATTSGSRYEQYF. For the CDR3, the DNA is TGTGCCACAACTAGCGGGAGTCGGTACGAGCAGTACTTC.

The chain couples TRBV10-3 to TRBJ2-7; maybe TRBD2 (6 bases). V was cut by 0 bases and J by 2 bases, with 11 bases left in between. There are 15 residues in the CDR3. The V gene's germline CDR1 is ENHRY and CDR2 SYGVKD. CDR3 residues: CAISESGGLPYEQYF. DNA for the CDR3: TGTGCCATCAGTGAGTCTGGGGGGTTACCCTACGAGCAGTACTTC.

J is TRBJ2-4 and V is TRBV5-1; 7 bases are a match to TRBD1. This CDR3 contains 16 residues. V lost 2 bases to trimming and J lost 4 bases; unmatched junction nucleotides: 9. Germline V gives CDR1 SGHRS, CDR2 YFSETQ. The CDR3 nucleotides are TGCGCCAGCAGCTTTGAGGGGGCGGGCGATAAAAACATTCAGTACTTC. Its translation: CASSFEGAGDKNIQYF.

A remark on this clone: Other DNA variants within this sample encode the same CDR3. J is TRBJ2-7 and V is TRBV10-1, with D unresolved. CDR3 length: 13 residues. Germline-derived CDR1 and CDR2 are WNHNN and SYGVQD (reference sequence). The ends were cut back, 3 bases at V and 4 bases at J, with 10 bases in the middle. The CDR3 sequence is CASSDPGSYEQYF. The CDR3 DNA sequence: TGCGCCAGCAGTGATCCCGGTTCGTACGAGCAGTACTTC.

In DNA form, the CDR3 reads TGTGCCAGCAGCTTGCGACTAGCGGGAGCCTACAATGAGCAGTTCTTC. Translation gives CASSLRLAGAYNEQFF. The chain employs TRBV7-3 and TRBJ2-1; 12 bases are shared with TRBD2. Germline V gene sequence: CDR1 SGHTA, CDR2 FQGTGA. The V gene end was trimmed by 3 bases and the J gene end by 2 bases; junction bases not matched to a gene: 2. This CDR3 has 16 amino acids.

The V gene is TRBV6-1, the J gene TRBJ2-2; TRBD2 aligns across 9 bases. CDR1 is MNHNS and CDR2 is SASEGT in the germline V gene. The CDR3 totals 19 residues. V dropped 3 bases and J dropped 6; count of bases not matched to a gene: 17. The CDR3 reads CASSEIKTSGTILPGELFF. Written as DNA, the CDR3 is TGTGCCAGCAGTGAGATAAAGACTAGCGGCACTATTCTGCCCGGGGAGCTGTTTTTT.

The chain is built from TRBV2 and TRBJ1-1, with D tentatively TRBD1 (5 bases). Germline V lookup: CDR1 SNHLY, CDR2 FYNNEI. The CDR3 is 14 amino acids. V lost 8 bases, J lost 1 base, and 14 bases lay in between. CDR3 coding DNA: TGTGCCAGCCACTGGCAGGGTTCGAACACTGAAGCTTTCTTT. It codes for CASHWQGSNTEAFF.

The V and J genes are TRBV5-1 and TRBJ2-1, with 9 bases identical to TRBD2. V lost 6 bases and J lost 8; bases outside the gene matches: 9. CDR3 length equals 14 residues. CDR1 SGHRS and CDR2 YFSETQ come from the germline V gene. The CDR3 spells CASKAGGPLDEQFF. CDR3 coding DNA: TGCGCCAGCAAGGCGGGAGGGCCATTGGATGAGCAGTTCTTC.

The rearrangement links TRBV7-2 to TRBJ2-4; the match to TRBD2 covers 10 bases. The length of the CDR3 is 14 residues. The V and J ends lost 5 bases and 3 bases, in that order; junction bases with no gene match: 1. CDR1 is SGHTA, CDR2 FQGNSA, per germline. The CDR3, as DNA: TGTGCCAGCAGCCGGACTAGCGGCAAAAACATTCAGTACTTC. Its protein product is CASSRTSGKNIQYF.

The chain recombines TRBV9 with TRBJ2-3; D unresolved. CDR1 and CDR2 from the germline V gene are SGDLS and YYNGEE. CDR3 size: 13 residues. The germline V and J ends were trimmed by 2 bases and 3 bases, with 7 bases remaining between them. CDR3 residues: CASSVSMTDTQYF. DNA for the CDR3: TGTGCCAGCAGCGTTTCAATGACAGATACGCAGTATTTT.

Written as DNA, the CDR3 is TGTGCCAGCAGCTTAGTCCGCCTTGGAGACTACAATGAGCAGTTCTTC. Amino acid sequence: CASSLVRLGDYNEQFF. This chain uses TRBV11-2 with TRBJ2-1, with D unclear. Trimming stripped 1 base from V and 3 bases from J, with 13 bases between. The CDR3 runs to 16 residues. Germline V lookup: CDR1 SGHAT, CDR2 FQNNGV.

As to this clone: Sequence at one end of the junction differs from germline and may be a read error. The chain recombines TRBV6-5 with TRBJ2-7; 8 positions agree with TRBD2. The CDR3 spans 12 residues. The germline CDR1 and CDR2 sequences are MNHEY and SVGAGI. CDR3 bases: TGTGCCAGCAGTTCCCACGGGGGGGATCCGCACTTC. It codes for CASSSHGGDPHF.

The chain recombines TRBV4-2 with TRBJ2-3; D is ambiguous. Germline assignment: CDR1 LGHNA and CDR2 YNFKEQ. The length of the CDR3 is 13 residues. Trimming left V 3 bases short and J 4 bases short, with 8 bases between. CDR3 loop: CASSHRSADTQYF. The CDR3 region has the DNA TGTGCCAGCAGCCATAGGTCTGCAGATACGCAGTATTTT.